The 26 T cell receptor beta chains below were found in one sample sequenced in a study of early stage breast cancer tumors. The assay was immunoSEQ multiplex PCR, and TCRdb's table has in-frame clones only and misses some. The data contain about 70,000 clones, 80% of them singletons. Sequencing was performed on blood. These receptors all come from a person in their 40s with breast cancer.

This clone appeared a single time. The gene calls are TRBV6-5 and TRBJ2-5; weak D call: TRBD2 (6 bases). Germline V gives CDR1 MNHEY, CDR2 SVGAGI. This CDR3 is built from 13 residues. Trimming pared 6 bases from V and 5 bases from J, leaving 13 bases between. In nucleotides, the CDR3 is TGTGCCAGCAGCCTCAGGGACTGGGAGACCCAGTACTTC. Protein: CASSLRDWETQYF.

The chain recombines TRBV28 with TRBJ1-4, with a tentative D call TRBD1 (5 bases). The V end lost 5 bases, the J end lost 7 bases, and 20 bases lay between the germline ends. This CDR3 spans 16 amino acids. CDR1 and CDR2 from the germline V gene are MDHEN and SYDVKM. The CDR3 reads CASSPAGGVVGEKLFF. The CDR3 DNA reads TGTGCCAGCAGTCCTGCGGGGGGAGTGGTGGGTGAAAAACTGTTTTTT.

The rearrangement joins TRBV18 to TRBJ2-7; 9 bases line up with TRBD2. The CDR3 totals 14 residues. Germline V lookup: CDR1 KGHSH, CDR2 LQKENI. After removal of 4 bases from V and 6 bases from J, the junction contained 7 bases not matched to a gene. The CDR3 DNA sequence: TGTGCCAGCTCACAAGTAGCGGGAGCGGGCGAGCAGTACTTC. Amino acid sequence: CASSQVAGAGEQYF.

The chain carries TRBV28 and TRBJ1-3; D is uncertain. The V gene lost 4 bases and the J gene lost 3 bases, with 4 bases spanning the gap. From germline, CDR1 is MDHEN and CDR2 SYDVKM. CDR3 size: 12 residues. The CDR3 region is CASSYVGNTIYF. The CDR3 bases are TGTGCCAGCAGTTATGTTGGAAACACCATATATTTT.

This clone was observed once. V usage is TRBV5-4 and J usage is TRBJ2-1; 13 bases line up with TRBD2. The germline CDR1 and CDR2 sequences are SGHNT and YYREEE (reference sequence). This CDR3 region has 16 residues. Trimming at V came to 4 bases and at J to 3 bases, leaving 4 bases not matched to a gene. The CDR3 reads CASSLGTSGVYNEQFF. CDR3 bases: TGTGCCAGCAGCCTCGGGACTAGCGGGGTCTACAATGAGCAGTTCTTC. The full variable domain, its missing parts supplied by reference TRBV5-4 and TRBJ2-1, is ETGVTQSPTHLIKTRGQQVTLRCSSQSGHNTVSWYQQALGQGPQFIFQYYREEENGRGNFPPRFSGLQFPNYSSELNVNALELDDSALYLCASSLGTSGVYNEQFFGPGTRLTVL.

This sequence joins TRBV18 and TRBJ1-5; TRBD1 aligns across 9 bases. The junction had 5 bases not matched to a gene; V was cut back by 6 bases and J by 2 bases. From germline, CDR1 is KGHSH and CDR2 LQKENI. The CDR3 is 15 residues long. This CDR3 is CASSPRQGGNQPQHF. DNA for the CDR3: TGTGCCAGCTCGCCGCGACAGGGGGGCAATCAGCCCCAGCATTTT.

The V gene is TRBV2, the J gene TRBJ1-1; 7 nucleotides agree with TRBD1. Germline V CDR1 and CDR2: SNHLY, FYNNEI. The length of the CDR3 is 14 residues. Trimming cost V 7 bases and J 1 base; bases outside gene matches: 6. The DNA for the CDR3 is TGTGCCAGCATCAACAGGGGAGCGAACACTGAAGCTTTCTTT. It encodes CASINRGANTEAFF.

The chain recombines TRBV11-2 with TRBJ2-6, with D possibly TRBD1 on 7 matching bases. Germline CDR1 SGHAT, CDR2 FQNNGV. CDR3 length: 17 amino acids. Trimming removed 5 bases at V and 0 bases at J, with 14 bases between. CDR3 protein: CASSRGTDSSGANVLTF. In DNA, the CDR3 is TGTGCCAGCAGCCGGGGGACAGACAGCTCTGGGGCCAACGTCCTGACTTTC.

The rearrangement joins TRBV5-1 to TRBJ2-2; perhaps TRBD2 as D (6 bases). Germline-derived CDR1 and CDR2 are SGHRS and YFSETQ. V dropped 4 bases and J dropped 2 bases, with 15 bases sitting between them. The CDR3 has 16 amino acids. The CDR3 sequence is CASSRTSTANTGELFF. The CDR3 DNA follows: TGCGCCAGCAGCCGTACTAGCACCGCTAACACCGGGGAGCTGTTTTTT.

The V call is TRBV7-2, the J call TRBJ1-5; D uncertain. Trimming removed 2 bases from V and 0 bases from J, with 8 bases in between. The CDR3 runs to 15 residues. The germline V gene has CDR1 SGHTA and CDR2 FQGNSA. Here the CDR3 reads CASSLRAGSNQPQHF. For the CDR3, the DNA is TGTGCCAGCAGCTTAAGAGCAGGTAGCAATCAGCCCCAGCATTTT.

The chain has TRBV4-1 and TRBJ1-1, with TRBD1 matching 8 bases. The CDR3 sequence is 16 residues long. The germline V gene has CDR1 MGHRA and CDR2 YSYEKL. Germline trimming cut 0 bases from V and 2 bases from J; bases unmatched to any gene: 5. CDR3: CASSQERQGINTEAFF. For the CDR3, the DNA is TGCGCCAGCAGCCAAGAGCGACAGGGGATCAACACTGAAGCTTTCTTT.

A single count supports this clone. The rearrangement joins TRBV28 to TRBJ2-3, with 9 bases that match TRBD2. V lost 3 bases, J lost 5 bases, and 6 bases stayed unmatched. CDR3 length: 15 residues. Germline V CDR1 and CDR2: MDHEN, SYDVKM. CDR3 nucleotides: TGTGCCAGCAGTTTTAGCGGGAGTCGAGGAGATACGCAGTATTTT. This translates into CASSFSGSRGDTQYF.

This clone was seen more than once but under ten times. The chain links TRBV23-1 to TRBJ1-2; TRBD1 matches 9 bases. TRBV23-1 is reported as an ORF; its role is uncertain. The V and J ends lost 4 bases and 4 bases, in that order; junction bases with no gene match: 13. The length of the CDR3 is 17 residues. This CDR3 reads CASSPIDWDRVVYGYTF. The CDR3 region has the DNA TGCGCCAGCAGTCCGATCGATTGGGACAGGGTAGTCTATGGCTACACCTTC.

This clone has a single count. The genes are TRBV5-1 and TRBJ2-5; D unclear. Trimming took off 9 bases at V and 1 base at J, with 4 bases between the two ends. Germline V gene data show CDR1 as SGHRS and CDR2 as YFSETQ. The CDR3 has 10 amino acids. The CDR3 is CAIPQETQYF. In DNA form, the CDR3 reads TGCGCCATCCCCCAAGAGACCCAGTACTTC.

The chain uses TRBV30 and TRBJ2-7; the match to TRBD1 covers 12 bases. The V segment lost 4 bases and the J segment 9 bases; nucleotides outside the gene matches: 7. CDR3 size: 13 residues. Germline V gene data show CDR1 as GTSNPN and CDR2 as SVGIG (reference sequence). CDR3: CAWNPGTGGGQYF. The DNA of the CDR3 is TGTGCCTGGAATCCCGGGACAGGGGGCGGGCAGTACTTC.

The rearrangement uses TRBV7-9 and TRBJ2-3, with 9 bases matching TRBD1. Germline assignment: CDR1 SEHNR and CDR2 FQNEAQ (reference sequence). V dropped 5 bases and J dropped 4; count of bases not matched to a gene: 4. This CDR3 spans 14 amino acids. The CDR3 DNA follows: TGTGCCAGCAGCCTGGGACAGGGCTCAGATACGCAGTATTTT. This encodes CASSLGQGSDTQYF. Drawing the rest from reference TRBV7-9 and TRBJ2-3, the complete variable domain is DTGVSQNPRHKITKRGQNVTFRCDPISEHNRLYWYRQTLGQGPEFLTYFQNEAQLEKSRLLSDRFSAERPKGSFSTLEIQRTEQGDSAMYLCASSLGQGSDTQYFGPGTRLTVL.

This clone turned up a few times. This chain connects TRBV28 to TRBJ2-7; TRBD2 agrees at 7 bases. The CDR3 has 15 amino acids. With V trimmed by 3 bases and J by 4 bases, 9 bases remained unmatched. Per germline, CDR1 MDHEN and CDR2 SYDVKM. CDR3 bases: TGTGCCAGCAGTTTGAAGGCTAGCGGACTTTACGAGCAGTACTTC. Protein product: CASSLKASGLYEQYF.

The chain carries TRBV7-4 and TRBJ2-7; perhaps TRBD1 as D (5 bases). CDR1 is SGHVT and CDR2 is SQSDAQ in the germline V gene. The CDR3 contains 16 residues. Between the trimmed V and J ends, which lost 5 bases and 3 bases, there was a span of 20 bases. CDR3 sequence (DNA): TGTGCCAGCAGCACAAAACGACAGTCTTATTGCTACGAGCAGTACTTC. Amino acid sequence: CASSTKRQSYCYEQYF.

This chain links TRBV5-5 with TRBJ2-1; D remains ambiguous. Germline V gene lookup returns CDR1 SGHKS and CDR2 YYEKEE (reference sequence). The CDR3 totals 13 residues. V shed 2 bases and J shed 7 bases, with 10 bases lying between them. The DNA for the CDR3 is TGTGCCAGCAGCTTCGTCGCGAGGAATGAGCAGTTCTTC. Translation: CASSFVARNEQFF.

This sequence joins TRBV7-9 and TRBJ2-7; D not resolved. The CDR3 covers 14 residues. V was trimmed by 1 base and J by 7 bases, leaving 14 bases between them. Germline CDR1 SEHNR, CDR2 FQNEAQ (reference sequence). The CDR3 region is CASSLERPLGEQYF. CDR3 in DNA: TGTGCCAGCAGCTTAGAACGGCCCCTAGGGGAGCAGTACTTC.

V usage is TRBV5-4 and J usage is TRBJ2-7; 11 bases map to TRBD2. This CDR3 contains 14 residues. V lost 4 bases and J lost 6; bases outside the gene matches: 6. Germline V gene data show CDR1 as SGHNT and CDR2 as YYREEE (reference sequence). The CDR3 protein is CASSLGLAGGEQYF. In nucleotides, the CDR3 is TGTGCCAGCAGCCTGGGTCTAGCGGGAGGCGAGCAGTACTTC.

The chain joins TRBV5-1 to TRBJ2-1, with 11 bases aligning to TRBD2. The CDR3 extends over 16 amino acids. The V gene end was trimmed by 0 bases and the J gene end by 13 bases; junction bases not matched to a gene: 12. Per the germline V gene, CDR1 is SGHRS and CDR2 is YFSETQ. CDR3: CASSLAVASGRIRQFF. The CDR3 nucleotides read TGCGCCAGCAGCTTGGCCGTTGCTAGCGGGAGGATTCGCCAGTTCTTC. Full variable domain (missing parts from reference TRBV5-1 and TRBJ2-1): KAGVTQTPRYLIKTRGQQVTLSCSPISGHRSVSWYQQTPGQGLQFLFEYFSETQRNKGNFPGRFSGRQFSNSRSEMNVSTLELGDSALYLCASSLAVASGRIRQFFGPGTRLTVL.

This clone was detected only a few times. The chain uses TRBV5-1 and TRBJ2-2, with D uncertain. The V end was cut by 6 bases, the J end by 8 bases, with 14 bases between. The CDR3 spans 13 residues. CDR1 is SGHRS and CDR2 is YFSETQ in the germline V gene. The DNA of the CDR3 is TGCGCCAGCACGGCAAGGGAAGCGGGGGAGCTGTTTTTT. Translated: CASTAREAGELFF.

The gene calls are TRBV6-6 and TRBJ2-3; D is possibly TRBD1 (6 bases). Trimming took off 6 bases at V and 6 bases at J, with 16 bases between the two ends. The CDR3 has 14 residues. Germline V CDR1 and CDR2: MNHNY, SVGAGI (reference sequence). CDR3 nucleotide sequence: TGTGCCAGCAGGCCTACAGGGAGAGCGGATACGCAGTATTTT. Translation gives CASRPTGRADTQYF.

The chain has TRBV9 and TRBJ2-7; no firm D call. This CDR3 is built from 15 residues. Trimming removed 4 bases from V and 5 bases from J, with 19 bases in between. CDR1 is SGDLS and CDR2 is YYNGEE in the germline V gene. The DNA of the CDR3 is TGTGCCAGCAGCCAAGCCCCCTTTTCGGCGGACGAGCAGTACTTC. Its protein is CASSQAPFSADEQYF.

J is TRBJ1-2 and V is TRBV7-2; D not certain. V lost 2 bases to trimming and J lost 0 bases, with 10 bases between them. This CDR3 region has 15 residues. CDR1 and CDR2 (germline): SGHTA, FQGNSA. Here the CDR3 reads CASSLFQLSNYGYTF. In DNA form, the CDR3 reads TGTGCCAGCAGCTTATTTCAGCTTTCTAACTATGGCTACACCTTC.